This is a list of T cell receptor beta chains from one sample in a study of T cell clones after liver transplantation. The data were produced by immunoSEQ multiplex PCR, yet TCRdb's version contains in-frame clones alone and is incomplete. This table has over 8,500 clones, around 71% appearing once. This specimen consisted of CD4+ T cells from blood, obtained approximately 29 months after liver transplant. Every receptor here comes from a human patient who received a liver transplant. Some T cells may trace back to the graft donor. Each CDR3 is given with its conserved first and last residue. D genes are given only for firm matches. Rows may omit the clone size; those that give it use once, few, many or a size class.

>TRBV7-9|NA|TRBJ2-5|once
TGTGCCAGCAGCTTAGCGCTGGGGGGAGAGACCCAGTACTTC
CASSLALGGETQYF
>TRBV7-9|NA|TRBJ2-7|medium-sized
TGTGCCAGCAGCTTAGTGAGGGGATGGGAGCAGTACTTC
CASSLVRGWEQYF
>TRBV7-9|NA|TRBJ1-1|medium-sized
TGTGCCAGCAGCTCCACGGGGACCCAGGGCACTGAAGCTTTCTTT
CASSSTGTQGTEAFF
>TRBV5-4|TRBD1|TRBJ2-2|NA
TGTGCCAGCAGTAATGACAGGGGAGGAACCGGGGAGCTGTTTTTT
CASSNDRGGTGELFF
>TRBV19|NA|TRBJ1-2|NA
TGTGCCAGTAGCCAACCCTCAGGGTATGGCTACACCTTC
CASSQPSGYGYTF
>TRBV7-8|TRBD1|TRBJ2-2|NA
TGTGCCAGCAGCTCCACCGGGACAGGGCACACCGGGGAGCTGTTTTTT
CASSSTGTGHTGELFF
>TRBV9|TRBD2|TRBJ2-1|NA
TGTGCCAGCAGCGTAGTTCCCGACCGGACTAGCGGCAATGAGCAGTTCTTC
CASSVVPDRTSGNEQFF
>TRBV25-1|NA|TRBJ1-1|NA
TGTGCCAGCAGCGGACAGAACACTGAAGCTTTCTTT
CASSGQNTEAFF
>TRBV27|TRBD2|TRBJ2-3|NA
TGTGCCAGCAGTCCCAGCGGGAATGTAAGAGATACGCAGTATTTT
CASSPSGNVRDTQYF
>TRBV15|NA|TRBJ2-3|medium-sized
TGTGCCACCAGCAGAGATAGGCGGGAACTCCTCACAGATACGCAGTATTTT
CATSRDRRELLTDTQYF
>TRBV27|NA|TRBJ2-5|NA
TGTGCCAGCAGTTTAAGCGTTGGGTGGGCCCAGTACTTC
CASSLSVGWAQYF
>TRBV6-5|NA|TRBJ2-2|NA
TGTGCCGGAGGACATAACACCGGGGAGCTGTTTTTT
CAGGHNTGELFF
>TRBV5-8|NA|TRBJ1-6|once
TGTGCCAGCAGCTTGGGGGCAGACGGGTCACCCCTCCACTTT
CASSLGADGSPLHF
>TRBV14|NA|TRBJ1-2|NA
TGTGCCAGCAGCCAAGGGGCAGGGGATGGCTACACCTTC
CASSQGAGDGYTF
>TRBV6-5|NA|TRBJ1-1|NA
TGTGCCAGCAGTTCCGTCGACAGACCGAACACTGAAGCTTTCTTT
CASSSVDRPNTEAFF
>TRBV5-4|NA|TRBJ1-5|NA
TGTGCCAGCAGCGAGGGAGAGGGAAGGCGCAATCAGCCCCAGCATTTT
CASSEGEGRRNQPQHF
>TRBV30|NA|TRBJ1-5|few
TGTGCCTGGAGTGCCGGCGTCGGCAATCAGCCCCAGCATTTT
CAWSAGVGNQPQHF
>TRBV4-1|NA|TRBJ2-5|NA
TGCGCCAGCAGCCAAGATCTGAGCACACAAGAGACCCAGTACTTC
CASSQDLSTQETQYF
>TRBV11-2|TRBD1|TRBJ1-4|large
TGTGCCAGCAGCTTAGAATTGGTCCCACAGGGGGATGAAAAACTGTTTTTT
CASSLELVPQGDEKLFF
>TRBV28|NA|TRBJ2-3|NA
TGTGCCAGCATGGTAGGTTGGATTGCTGGCACAGATACGCAGTATTTT
CASMVGWIAGTDTQYF
>TRBV5-1|NA|TRBJ1-1|NA
TGCGCCAGCAGCTTAGGCCTCGTAGGCCCTGAAGCTTTCTTT
CASSLGLVGPEAFF
>TRBV5-1|NA|TRBJ2-7|medium-sized
TGCGCCAGCAGCTTGAGGGACGAGCAGTACTTC
CASSLRDEQYF
>TRBV5-1|TRBD2|TRBJ2-3|NA
TGCGCCAGCAGCTCCCCCGGGACTAGCGGGAGGAGTGGGGCAGATACGCAGTATTTT
CASSSPGTSGRSGADTQYF
>TRBV28|TRBD2|TRBJ2-1|medium-sized
TGTGCCAGCAAACCTAGCGGGCGAGACTACAATGAGCAGTTCTTC
CASKPSGRDYNEQFF
>TRBV6-1|NA|TRBJ1-5|NA
TGTGCCAGCAGTGAAAGGCACCTTAGCAATCAGCCCCAGCATTTT
CASSERHLSNQPQHF
>TRBV6-5|NA|TRBJ1-5|once
TGTGCCAGCAGACAACCAGGGACCACTAATCAGCCCCAGCATTTT
CASRQPGTTNQPQHF
>TRBV13|TRBD2|TRBJ2-3|NA
TGTGCCAGCAGCTCTCAGCCGGGGGGGTCCCCAGATACGCAGTATTTT
CASSSQPGGSPDTQYF
>TRBV4-2|TRBD1|TRBJ1-1|NA
TGTGCCAGCAGCTTTAAAGCCCCAGGGGGGCGTAACACTGAAGCTTTCTTT
CASSFKAPGGRNTEAFF
>TRBV14|TRBD2|TRBJ2-1|few
TGTGCCAGCAGCCAGGGAAGATTTGGTAGCGGGGCAAGGTCCTACAATGAGCAGTTCTTC
CASSQGRFGSGARSYNEQFF
>TRBV19|NA|TRBJ1-5|NA
TGTGCCAGTAGTAGAGGGGTTAATCAGCCCCAGCATTTT
CASSRGVNQPQHF
>TRBV7-8|NA|TRBJ2-1|NA
TGTGCCAGCAGCCTGGTACGTGAGCAGTTCTTC
CASSLVREQFF
>TRBV6-1|NA|TRBJ2-5|NA
TGTGCCAGCAGTGAAGGTTGGGGTATTCAAGAGACCCAGTACTTC
CASSEGWGIQETQYF
>TRBV7-6|NA|TRBJ1-3|medium-sized
TGTGCCAGCAGCTTATCAAGAGGGTCTGGAAACACCATATATTTT
CASSLSRGSGNTIYF
>TRBV5-1|NA|TRBJ2-7|NA
TGCGCCAGCAGCTTGGTGTCAGTATCCTACGAGCAGTACTTC
CASSLVSVSYEQYF
>TRBV7-9|NA|TRBJ2-5|once
TGTGCCAGCAGCTTACCCGGAGGAGAGACCCAGTACTTC
CASSLPGGETQYF
>TRBV2|TRBD1|TRBJ2-1|NA
TGTGCCAGCAGTGACCCACGGACAGGTTTGGACAATGAGCAGTTCTTC
CASSDPRTGLDNEQFF
>TRBV5-1|TRBD1|TRBJ1-1|NA
TGCGCCAGCAGCCTAGAAAGACAGGGAAACACTGAAGCTTTCTTT
CASSLERQGNTEAFF
>TRBV7-9|NA|TRBJ1-1|NA
TGTGCCAGCCGCAGAATGGGGGGGTACACTGAAGCTTTCTTT
CASRRMGGYTEAFF
>TRBV6-5|TRBD1|TRBJ2-7|few
TGTGCCAGCAGTTGGAGGACAGGGGAGCAGTACTTC
CASSWRTGEQYF
>TRBV19|NA|TRBJ2-1|NA
TGTGCCAGTAGTATAGGCGCTGGGCGTAATGAGCAGTTCTTC
CASSIGAGRNEQFF
>TRBV11-2|NA|TRBJ2-1|NA
TGTGCCAGCAGCCCAGGGGTTGGCTCGGCAGGGGTCTACAATGAGCAGTTCTTC
CASSPGVGSAGVYNEQFF
>TRBV7-2|NA|TRBJ2-7|medium-sized
TGTGCCAGCAGCTTACTACCGAAAACTGGGCAGTACTTC
CASSLLPKTGQYF
>TRBV27|NA|TRBJ2-5|NA
TGTGCCAGCAGTCTAGCCCCCATGGAGACCCAGTACTTC
CASSLAPMETQYF
>TRBV5-4|NA|TRBJ2-3|medium-sized
TGTGCCAGCAGCTTGGGACCTAGCACAGATACGCAGTATTTT
CASSLGPSTDTQYF
>TRBV6-5|NA|TRBJ1-4|few
TGTGCCAGCAGTTACTCGTCGGGGGGGAAACTGTTTTTT
CASSYSSGGKLFF
>TRBV28|TRBD1|TRBJ1-1|medium-sized
TGTGCCAGCAGTTTTTCCCCGGACAGGGGGGACACTGAAGCTTTCTTT
CASSFSPDRGDTEAFF
>TRBV5-1|TRBD1|TRBJ2-3|NA
TGCGCCAGCAGCTTGACGGGACAGGGTTACACAGATACGCAGTATTTT
CASSLTGQGYTDTQYF
>TRBV28|TRBD1|TRBJ2-5|NA
TGTGCCAGCAGTCCCAGGGACAGGGGGCGCTTAGAGACCCAGTACTTC
CASSPRDRGRLETQYF
>TRBV27|TRBD2|TRBJ2-2|few
TGTGCCAGCAGGCTAGCGGGAGGCGCCGGGGAGCTGTTTTTT
CASRLAGGAGELFF
>TRBV27|TRBD2|TRBJ2-3|NA
TGTGCCAGCAGACCCCACCTAGCGGGAGTTGGTTTTTTTACAGATACGCAGTATTTT
CASRPHLAGVGFFTDTQYF
>TRBV4-3|NA|TRBJ2-3|few
TGCGCCAGCAGCCAAGATCGAAACACAGATACGCAGTATTTT
CASSQDRNTDTQYF